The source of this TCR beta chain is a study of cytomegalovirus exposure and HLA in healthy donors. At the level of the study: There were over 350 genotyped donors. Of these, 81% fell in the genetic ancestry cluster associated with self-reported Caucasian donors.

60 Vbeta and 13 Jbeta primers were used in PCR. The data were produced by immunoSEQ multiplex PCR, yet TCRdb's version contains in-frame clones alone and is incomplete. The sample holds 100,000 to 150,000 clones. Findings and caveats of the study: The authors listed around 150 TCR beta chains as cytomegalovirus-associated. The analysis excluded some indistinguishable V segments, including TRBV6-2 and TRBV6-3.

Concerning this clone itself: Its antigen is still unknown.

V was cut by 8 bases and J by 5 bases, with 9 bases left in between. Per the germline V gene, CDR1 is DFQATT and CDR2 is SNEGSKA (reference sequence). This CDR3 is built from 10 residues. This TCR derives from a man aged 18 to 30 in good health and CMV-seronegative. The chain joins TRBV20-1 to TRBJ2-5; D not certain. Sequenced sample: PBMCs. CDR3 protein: CSFLVETQYF. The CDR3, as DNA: TGCAGTTTTCTCGTGGAGACCCAGTACTTC.